This T cell receptor (beta chain) was captured by sequencing in a study of T cell responses to AZD1222 COVID-19 vaccine. Study-level background: Pooling covered second doses at about 4 or about 12 weeks.

Deletions cut 4 bases from V and 0 bases from J, with 14 bases between. The CDR3 extends over 16 amino acids. Germline CDR1 and CDR2: SGHRS and YFSETQ. Details on this clone: What it recognizes is unknown.

General observations from the study: Clonal diversity may have been underestimated in mostly white British donors. Reports say nearly half of spike-specific TCRs go after unmutated variant regions.

Produced via immunoSEQ multiplex PCR; TCRdb's table is partial and in-frame only. The sample contains 130,000 or so clones, about 89% of which appear only once. The sample in question was peripheral blood, obtained on day 0 of AZD1222 vaccination. The genes are TRBV5-1 and TRBJ1-5; maybe TRBD1 (6 bases). This receptor was identified in an adult in good health. CDR3 loop: CASSPWGAGSNQPQHF. CDR3 coding DNA: TGCGCCAGCAGCCCTTGGGGGGCAGGTAGCAATCAGCCCCAGCATTTT.